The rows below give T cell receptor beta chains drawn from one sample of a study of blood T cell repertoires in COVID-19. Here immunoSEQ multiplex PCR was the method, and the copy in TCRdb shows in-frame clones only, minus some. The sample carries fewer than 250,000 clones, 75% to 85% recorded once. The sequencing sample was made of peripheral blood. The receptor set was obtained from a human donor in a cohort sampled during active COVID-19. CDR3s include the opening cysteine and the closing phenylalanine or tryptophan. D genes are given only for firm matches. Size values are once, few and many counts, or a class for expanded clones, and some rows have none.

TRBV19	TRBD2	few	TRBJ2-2	TGTGCCAGTAGTTCCAGGACTAGCGGGAGTGCTGTCGGGGAGCTGTTTTTT	CASSSRTSGSAVGELFF
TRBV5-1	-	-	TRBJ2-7	TGCGCCAGCAGGTCGCTTAGCTCCTACGAGCAGTACTTC	CASRSLSSYEQYF
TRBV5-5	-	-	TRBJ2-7	TGTGCCAGCAGCTTGATAGCGCCCGCCTACGAGCAGTACTTC	CASSLIAPAYEQYF
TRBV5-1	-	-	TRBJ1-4	TGCGCCAGCAGCATCAGGGAGGGGGATGAAAAACTGTTTTTT	CASSIREGDEKLFF
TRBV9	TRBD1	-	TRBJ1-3	TGTGCCAGCAGCGTAAAAGGGACAGGGGGCCACGGAAACACCATATATTTT	CASSVKGTGGHGNTIYF
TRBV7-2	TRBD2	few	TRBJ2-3	TGTGCCAGCAGCTTAGTCCGAGGACTAGCGGGAGATACGCAGTATTTT	CASSLVRGLAGDTQYF
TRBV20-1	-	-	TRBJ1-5	TGCAGTGCTAGTAGGGGTGTGGGGTTAAATCAGCCCCAGCATTTT	CSASRGVGLNQPQHF
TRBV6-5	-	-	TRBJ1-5	TGTGCCAGCAGTTACGACAGTAATCAGCCCCAGCATTTT	CASSYDSNQPQHF
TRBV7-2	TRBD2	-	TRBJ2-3	TGTGCCAGCAGCTTAGATCAGCGGGGGGGGTCAGATACGCAGTATTTT	CASSLDQRGGSDTQYF
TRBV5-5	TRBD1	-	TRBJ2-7	TGTGCCAGCAGCTTTCGACAGGGGGCGAGTATGTACGAGCAGTACTTC	CASSFRQGASMYEQYF
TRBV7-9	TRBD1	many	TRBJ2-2	TGTGCCAGCCAGGGGGAAGCCACCGGGGAGCTGTTTTTT	CASQGEATGELFF
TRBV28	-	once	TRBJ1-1	TGTGCCAGCAGGGTCGATGGAGTTGAAGCTTTCTTT	CASRVDGVEAFF
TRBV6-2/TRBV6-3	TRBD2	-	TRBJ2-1	TGTGCCAGCAGTTACAATCCTAGCGGGTTTTCTTCATACAATGAGCAGTTCTTC	CASSYNPSGFSSYNEQFF
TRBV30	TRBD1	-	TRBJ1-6	TGTGCCTGGAAACGGGACAGCTTCTATAATTCACCCCTCCACTTT	CAWKRDSFYNSPLHF
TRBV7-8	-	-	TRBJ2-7	TGTGCCAGCCGGAAGGGGGCCTACGAGCAGTACTTC	CASRKGAYEQYF
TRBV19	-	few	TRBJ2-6	TGTGCCAGTACGCCGGGCTCTGGGGCCAACGTCCTGACTTTC	CASTPGSGANVLTF
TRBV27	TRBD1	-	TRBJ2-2	TGTGCCAGCAGTTCCCCGCCAGGGGGAGCCTGGAACACCGGGGAGCTGTTTTTT	CASSSPPGGAWNTGELFF
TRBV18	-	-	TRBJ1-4	TGTGCCAGCTCACCATCCCCCACCCAGAATGAAAAACTGTTTTTT	CASSPSPTQNEKLFF
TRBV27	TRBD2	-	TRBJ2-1	TGTGCCAGCAGTTTGCGGGAGGGCCTATCTAATGAGCAGTTCTTC	CASSLREGLSNEQFF
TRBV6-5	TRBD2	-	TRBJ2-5	TGTGCCAGCAGTCCGCCGGGTAGCGGGCCGTCGCGGTACTTC	CASSPPGSGPSRYF
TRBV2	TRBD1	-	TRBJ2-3	TGTGCCAGCGATAGACAGGGGAGGACAGATACGCAGTATTTT	CASDRQGRTDTQYF
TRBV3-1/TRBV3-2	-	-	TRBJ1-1	TGTGCCAGCAGCCCGGGGACATCTTCTGAAGCTTTCTTT	CASSPGTSSEAFF
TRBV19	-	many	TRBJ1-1	TGTGCCAGTAGTTGGAGGTCGGATGAAGCTTTCTTT	CASSWRSDEAFF
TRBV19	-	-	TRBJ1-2	TGTGCCAGTATACCAGGTCAGGCCCCTAACTATGGCTACACCTTC	CASIPGQAPNYGYTF
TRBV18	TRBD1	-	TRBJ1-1	TGTGCCAGCTCACCACCGGTGACAGGGGGGGAGGGCACTGAAGCTTTCTTT	CASSPPVTGGEGTEAFF
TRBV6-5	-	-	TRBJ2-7	TGTGCCAGCAGCCCCAGCTCCTACGAGCAGTACTTC	CASSPSSYEQYF
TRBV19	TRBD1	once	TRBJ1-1	TGTGCCAGTAAGATAACGGACAGGGGCAATGAAGCTTTCTTT	CASKITDRGNEAFF
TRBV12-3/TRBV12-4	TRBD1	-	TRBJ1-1	TGTGCCAGCACCCTAACAGGGGGAAAGGCTTTCTTT	CASTLTGGKAFF